The rows below give T cell receptor beta chains drawn from one sample of a study of naive and memory T cell subsets. TCRdb independently ran MiXCR on the 5' RACE reads; one entry per CDR3 protein. The table includes about 62,000 distinct CDR3 sequences, 6% to 8.5% detected once. All receptors derive from a female donor in good health. CDR3s include the opening cysteine and the closing phenylalanine or tryptophan. The D gene is left open where the match is weak. A clone size is listed for some rows: how often the clone was seen (once, few, many), or a class if it is expanded.

abundance	d_gene	v_gene	j_gene	len	CDR3nt	CDR3aa
few	.	TRBV19	TRBJ1-5	14	TGTGCCAGTACCACAGGATACAGGGTTCAGCCCCAGCATTTT	CASTTGYRVQPQHF
many	TRBD1	TRBV19	TRBJ1-1	16	TGTGCCAGTAGTTCGGATCCGGGACAGCCGAACACTGAAGCTTTCTTT	CASSSDPGQPNTEAFF
many	.	TRBV29-1	TRBJ2-3	12	TGCAGCGTTGATCTCCCGGGGGATACGCAGTATTTT	CSVDLPGDTQYF
few	.	TRBV30	TRBJ1-2	13	TGTGCCTGGAGTGTAAGGCGTGGTGGGGGCTACACCTTC	CAWSVRRGGGYTF
.	.	TRBV3-1	TRBJ2-7	15	TGTGCCAGCAGCCAAGTTTTCAGCGAATCCTACGAGCAGTACTTC	CASSQVFSESYEQYF
.	.	TRBV5-1	TRBJ1-6	13	TGCGCCAGCAGCTTGGACGTTAATTCACCCCTCCACTTT	CASSLDVNSPLHF
.	.	TRBV5-5	TRBJ2-3	15	TGTGCCAGCAGCTTGACAGGCGTTAGCACAGATACGCAGTATTTT	CASSLTGVSTDTQYF
few	.	TRBV6-6	TRBJ2-7	13	TGTGCCAGCAGGACGGACAGAGGTTACGAGCAGTACTTC	CASRTDRGYEQYF
few	TRBD1	TRBV11-2	TRBJ1-3	18	TGTGCCAGCAGCTTATTATCGGACAGGAGAATCTCTGGAAACACCATATATTTT	CASSLLSDRRISGNTIYF
.	.	TRBV27	TRBJ2-5	15	TGTGCCAGCAGTTTCGTAGGGTCGTTAAGGGAGACCCAGTACTTC	CASSFVGSLRETQYF
.	.	TRBV5-1	TRBJ2-5	15	TGCGCCAGCAGCTTGGCCGACCACCCCCAAGAGACCCAGTACTTC	CASSLADHPQETQYF
.	TRBD2	TRBV3-1	TRBJ2-1	16	TGTGCCAGCAGCCAGGCCACTAGCGGGAGTTACAATGAGCAGTTCTTC	CASSQATSGSYNEQFF
.	TRBD1	TRBV27	TRBJ1-2	18	TGTGCCAGCAGAATTGCCGGGACAGGGTTTTCCCCCAATTATGGCTACACCTTC	CASRIAGTGFSPNYGYTF
.	.	TRBV2	TRBJ1-1	10	TGTGCCAGCGGGGTGAATGAAGCTTTCTTT	CASGVNEAFF
few	TRBD1	TRBV20-1	TRBJ1-1	12	TGCAGTGCTCGCGGGACAGTCACTGAAGCTTTCTTT	CSARGTVTEAFF